A selection of T cell receptor beta chains follows, all from one sample in a study of T cells after yellow fever vaccination. TCRdb called the 5' RACE reads again in MiXCR, with one record for every CDR3 protein. Of a few hundred thousand distinct CDR3 sequences listed, 10% to 15% are singletons. The sequences come from CD4+ T cells sorted from PBMCs, collected 45 days after the yellow fever booster vaccination. These receptors were taken from a young man who received the YFV17D yellow fever vaccine. Both conserved end residues are part of each CDR3. A D gene is named only where the DNA matches it firmly. Some rows have no size entry. The others give once, few or many, or a class for an expanded clone.

v_call	cdr3_length	clone_size	d_call	j_call	cdr3_aa	cdr3_nt
TRBV10-3	16	few	TRBD2	TRBJ2-4	CAISESDFGGRNIQYF	TGTGCCATCAGTGAGTCCGACTTCGGGGGGAGAAACATTCAGTACTTC
TRBV20-1	15	few	TRBD2	TRBJ2-3	CSASGSGRATDTQYF	TGCAGTGCTAGCGGTAGCGGGAGGGCCACAGATACGCAGTATTTT
TRBV20-1	14	few	TRBD2	TRBJ2-1	CSASGTRNFNEQFF	TGCAGTGCGTCCGGGACTAGAAATTTCAATGAGCAGTTCTTC
TRBV7-2	14	few	.	TRBJ1-1	CASSPLYGGTEAFF	TGTGCCAGCAGCCCGCTTTATGGGGGCACTGAAGCTTTCTTT
TRBV3-1	14	few	.	TRBJ2-7	CASSQPGSVGEQYF	TGTGCCAGCAGCCAACCCGGCTCTGTCGGGGAGCAGTACTTC
TRBV4-2	16	.	TRBD2	TRBJ2-5	CASSQGTSGRKETQYF	TGTGCCAGCAGCCAAGGGACTAGCGGGAGGAAAGAGACCCAGTACTTC
TRBV3-1	12	few	.	TRBJ2-7	CASSPRPDEQYF	TGTGCCAGCAGCCCCCGGCCGGACGAGCAGTACTTC
TRBV24-1	15	few	.	TRBJ2-3	CATSDSLPGTDTQYF	TGTGCCACCAGTGACTCACTCCCGGGCACAGATACGCAGTATTTT
TRBV7-2	15	.	.	TRBJ1-2	CASSLSTRVSYGYTF	TGTGCCAGCAGCTTAAGCACCAGGGTGAGCTATGGCTACACCTTC
TRBV5-5	15	.	.	TRBJ2-1	CASSLWSQGGGEQFF	TGTGCCAGCAGCTTGTGGAGCCAAGGGGGTGGTGAGCAGTTCTTC
TRBV6-5	14	.	.	TRBJ2-3	CASSSNPNTDTQYF	TGTGCCAGCAGTTCCAATCCTAACACAGATACGCAGTATTTT
TRBV7-2	14	.	.	TRBJ2-2	CASSFGYNTGELFF	TGTGCCAGCAGCTTTGGCTACAACACCGGGGAGCTGTTTTTT
TRBV20-1	13	few	TRBD2	TRBJ2-7	CSARDQLAGAPHF	TGCAGTGCTAGAGATCAACTAGCGGGTGCACCGCACTTC
TRBV4-1	17	.	.	TRBJ2-2	CASIPTGTPLNTGELFF	TGCGCCAGCATCCCCACTGGGACTCCGCTTAACACCGGGGAGCTGTTTTTT
TRBV7-6	14	few	TRBD2	TRBJ2-7	CASSPPGTRDEQYF	TGTGCCAGCAGCCCCCCGGGGACTAGGGACGAGCAGTACTTC
TRBV9	13	few	.	TRBJ2-1	CASGRISNNEQFF	TGTGCCAGCGGGCGGATAAGCAACAATGAGCAGTTCTTC
TRBV3-1	15	.	TRBD1	TRBJ1-1	CASSQVVGGGAEAFF	TGTGCCAGCAGCCAAGTTGTAGGGGGCGGGGCTGAAGCTTTCTTT
TRBV3-1	15	few	.	TRBJ2-3	CATSPGTSFADTQYF	TGTGCCACCAGCCCAGGGACGTCCTTCGCAGATACGCAGTATTTT
TRBV15	16	few	.	TRBJ2-2	CATSREVPGVTGELFF	TGTGCCACCAGCAGAGAAGTCCCAGGGGTCACCGGGGAGTTGTTTTTT